This T cell receptor (beta chain) was obtained from a study of cytomegalovirus exposure and HLA in healthy donors. For the study at large: Earlier work reported 100 million to 130 million unique TCR beta sequences from some 180 million T cells.

60 Vbeta and 13 Jbeta primers were used in PCR. Sequenced by immunoSEQ multiplex PCR; TCRdb stores in-frame clones only, minus some. The data contain 80,000 to 95,000 clones, roughly 86% of them singletons. Points from the study as a whole: In vitro data verified a few CMV-associated chains as specific for CMV antigens. As a later analysis revealed, the rate of TCR association differed by HLA locus, with DRB1 most and HLA-C fewest.

Germline-derived CDR1 and CDR2 are MGHRA and YSYEKL. V shed 4 bases and J shed 12 bases, with 19 bases lying between them. The CDR3 contains 14 residues. Of note for this clone: The antigen is not known.

The receptor's source is a young man in good health and CMV-seropositive. The rearrangement links TRBV4-1 to TRBJ2-4; tentatively, D is TRBD1 (6 bases). Sequencing was done on a sample of PBMCs. For the CDR3, the DNA is TGCGCCAGCAGCCCCACCAGGACCCAACAGGGTCAGTACTTC. It yields the protein CASSPTRTQQGQYF.